These 13 T cell receptor beta chains were sequenced from one sample in a study of T cell repertoires and HLA-DP antigens. Libraries were prepared by immunoSEQ multiplex PCR; TCRdb keeps only in-frame clonotypes and omits some of them. Of over 60,000 clones in the sample, just under 80% are singletons; the top ten hold more than 1.5%. Their antigen targets remain unknown. The sequencing sample was made of CD4+ T cells from PBMCs. These receptors came from a man in his 60s in good health and CMV-seronegative.

V gene TRBV7-2 combines with J gene TRBJ1-1, with D hard to call. Per the germline V gene, CDR1 is SGHTA and CDR2 is FQGNSA. Trimming left V 5 bases short and J 4 bases short, with 11 bases between. The CDR3 is 13 residues long. CDR3 in DNA: TGTGCCAGCAGCAAAGAGCTGGGCACTGAAGCTTTCTTT. It yields the protein CASSKELGTEAFF.

The V call is TRBV5-1, the J call TRBJ2-7, with D perhaps matching TRBD1 (9 bases). Deletions cut 5 bases from V and 6 bases from J, with 24 bases between. Germline lookup yields CDR1 SGHRS and CDR2 YFSETQ. This CDR3 is 16 amino acids long. The CDR3 DNA reads as TGCGCCAGCAGGTCCCGGGACAGGGAAGCGGGGGTCGAGCAGTACTTC. It yields the protein CASRSRDREAGVEQYF.

The chain has TRBV7-9 and TRBJ2-2; TRBD1 aligns across 12 bases. Germline V gene lookup returns CDR1 SEHNR and CDR2 FQNEAQ (reference sequence). This CDR3 has 17 residues. The trim removed 7 bases at V and 2 bases at J, leaving 8 bases unmatched. The CDR3 region has the DNA TGTGCCAGCACCACCGGGACAGGGGGCGATAACACCGGGGAGCTGTTTTTT. Its translation is CASTTGTGGDNTGELFF. The variable domain in full, completed from reference TRBV7-9 and TRBJ2-2, reads DTGVSQNPRHKITKRGQNVTFRCDPISEHNRLYWYRQTLGQGPEFLTYFQNEAQLEKSRLLSDRFSAERPKGSFSTLEIQRTEQGDSAMYLCASTTGTGGDNTGELFFGEGSRLTVL.

The chain employs TRBV10-2 and TRBJ2-1; 10 bases match TRBD2. The V gene end was trimmed by 6 bases and the J gene end by 0 bases; junction bases not matched to a gene: 5. The CDR3 loop spans 16 amino acids. Germline V gives CDR1 WSHSY, CDR2 SAAADI. In DNA form, the CDR3 reads TGCGCCAGCAGGGGGACTAGCGTCTTCTCCTACAATGAGCAGTTCTTC. Residues: CASRGTSVFSYNEQFF.

V gene TRBV6-1 combines with J gene TRBJ2-7; TRBD1 or TRBD2 may be the D gene (5 bases each). The V gene's germline CDR1 is MNHNS and CDR2 SASEGT. This CDR3 spans 15 amino acids. Trimming left V 6 bases short and J 0 bases short, with 15 bases between. The CDR3 sequence: CASRTGALLSYEQYF. The CDR3, as DNA: TGTGCCAGCAGGACCGGGGCCCTGCTCTCCTACGAGCAGTACTTC.

The gene calls are TRBV6-4 and TRBJ1-6; D is perhaps TRBD1 (6 bases). Germline CDR1 MRHNA, CDR2 SNTAGT. The CDR3 is made up of 14 amino acids. Trimming stripped 6 bases from V and 4 bases from J, with 10 bases between. The CDR3 region is CASSKGGYNSPLHF. For the CDR3, the DNA is TGTGCCAGCAGCAAAGGGGGGTATAATTCACCCCTCCACTTT.

This CDR3 reads CASSRGHETGNEQFF. In nucleotides, the CDR3 is TGTGCCAGTAGCCGGGGGCACGAAACAGGGAATGAGCAGTTCTTC. The V call is TRBV19, the J call TRBJ2-1; D is perhaps TRBD1 or TRBD2 (6 bases each). V shed 6 bases and J shed 7 bases, with 19 bases lying between them. The CDR3 extends over 15 amino acids. From germline, CDR1 is LNHDA and CDR2 SQIVND (reference sequence).

The CDR3 DNA follows: TGTGCCAGCAGTGAATTGGGGCAGGGGGGAGGAGAGACCCAGTACTTC. It specifies CASSELGQGGGETQYF. This chain links TRBV2 with TRBJ2-5; weak D call: TRBD1 (7 bases). Germline V gene lookup returns CDR1 SNHLY and CDR2 FYNNEI. CDR3 length: 16 amino acids. The V gene lost 2 bases and the J gene lost 4 bases, with 17 bases spanning the gap.

The chain recombines TRBV7-2 with TRBJ2-2, with D maybe TRBD2 (6 bases). Germline CDR1 reads SGHTA; CDR2 reads FQGNSA. This CDR3 is 16 amino acids long. Trimming stripped 4 bases from V and 1 base from J, with 13 bases between. The DNA of the CDR3 is TGTGCCAGCAGCTCCGTCGGGGGTTGGAACACCGGGGAGCTGTTTTTT. Translation gives CASSSVGGWNTGELFF.

This clone has more than one count but fewer than ten. This chain uses TRBV18 with TRBJ2-1; 13 bases align to TRBD2. The trim removed 0 bases at V and 6 bases at J, leaving 5 bases unmatched. The CDR3 extends over 17 amino acids. CDR1 is KGHSH and CDR2 is LQKENI in the germline V gene. CDR3 in amino acids: CASSPPTSGGTTNEQFF. In DNA, the CDR3 is TGTGCCAGCTCACCACCGACTAGCGGGGGGACGACCAATGAGCAGTTCTTC.

The chain recombines TRBV10-3 with TRBJ1-1; D is perhaps TRBD1 (6 bases). Trimming removed 10 bases from V and 3 bases from J, with 18 bases in between. This CDR3 contains 14 residues. Germline CDR1 reads ENHRY; CDR2 reads SYGVKD. The CDR3 spells CATSRGDLDTEAFF. The CDR3 coding sequence is TGTGCCACTTCGAGGGGGGATCTGGACACTGAAGCTTTCTTT.

This chain connects TRBV4-1 to TRBJ1-1, with D maybe TRBD1 (6 bases). Germline lookup yields CDR1 MGHRA and CDR2 YSYEKL. V lost 6 bases and J lost 0, with 11 bases in between. The CDR3 has 14 amino acids. The CDR3 protein is CASRDTGMNTEAFF. CDR3 nucleotides: TGCGCCAGCAGGGATACAGGGATGAACACTGAAGCTTTCTTT.

V usage is TRBV13 and J usage is TRBJ2-1; D call uncertain. The CDR3 loop spans 13 amino acids. Germline lookup yields CDR1 PRHDT and CDR2 FYEKMQ (reference sequence). Trimming stripped 4 bases from V and 2 bases from J, with 6 bases between. CDR3 DNA: TGTGCCAGCAGCTCCCTTACCTACAATGAGCAGTTCTTC. Protein sequence: CASSSLTYNEQFF.